The clone carrying this T cell receptor beta chain was found a few times. Its antigen is as yet unknown. V dropped 3 bases and J dropped 7; count of bases not matched to a gene: 14. CDR3 length: 16 amino acids. The germline gives CDR1 DFQATT, CDR2 SNEGSKA (reference sequence). This sample was taken from a study of T cells in Graves' hyperthyroidism and ophthalmopathy. Study observations and caveats: Ophthalmopathy, as predicted by the model, came a median 6.5 months after the prediction. Stable hyperthyroidism was separated from ophthalmopathy by a model based on 13 V-J features. In blood, most of the thyroid clonotypes expanded above 0.001 were also present.

The diagnoses drew upon clinical symptoms, serum thyroxine and TRAb, thyroid ultrasound and orbital computed tomography. There were TCR beta CDR3 regions amplified from RNA transcripts. HTBI primers were employed in a first-round RT-PCR of the TCR CDR3. MiXCR was run by TCRdb on the multiplex PCR reads, yielding one entry per CDR3 protein. The sample has roughly 300,000 distinct CDR3 sequences, around a sixth seen once. The sample was blood. The chain couples TRBV20-1 to TRBJ2-2; 7 bases match TRBD2. The sequence was obtained from a woman aged 50 to 60 with Graves' hyperthyroidism. The CDR3 region has the DNA TGCAGTGCTAGGGCCCCTGGGCGGGAGTGGGACGGGGAGCTGTTTTTT. It codes for CSARAPGREWDGELFF.